A selection of T cell receptor beta chains follows, all from one sample in a study of radiotherapy plus CTLA-4 blockade in lung cancer. Method: immunoSEQ multiplex PCR; TCRdb's copy keeps in-frame clones and lacks some. The sample lists around 26,000 clones; around 66% were seen once. Here the sequenced sample was peripheral blood, taken from a patient treated with radiotherapy plus ipilimumab. Receptor source: a human donor with non-small cell lung cancer who had stable disease on radiotherapy plus ipilimumab. Each CDR3 is given with its conserved first and last residue. D genes are given only for firm matches. Rows give clone size only sometimes, using once, few, many, or a class for an expanded clone.

V	size	length	J	D	CDR3	DNA
TRBV15	once	18	TRBJ2-5	-	CATSRALRASGGGETQYF	TGTGCCACCAGCAGAGCCCTCCGGGCGAGCGGAGGGGGAGAGACCCAGTACTTC
TRBV13	-	11	TRBJ2-7	-	CASSLGSEQYF	TGTGCCAGCAGCTTAGGTTCCGAGCAGTACTTC
TRBV7-2	-	13	TRBJ1-5	-	CASSQQGNQPQHF	TGTGCCAGCAGCCAGCAGGGCAATCAGCCCCAGCATTTT
TRBV15	-	12	TRBJ2-3	-	CATSKGTDTQYF	TGTGCCACCAGCAAAGGGACAGATACGCAGTATTTT
TRBV6-5	few	13	TRBJ2-3	-	CASSRGPFDTQYF	TGTGCCAGCAGCCGGGGGCCTTTTGATACGCAGTATTTT
TRBV4-1	-	15	TRBJ2-7	-	CASSQDAAYSYEQYF	TGCGCCAGCAGCCAAGATGCGGCGTACTCCTACGAGCAGTACTTC
TRBV5-1	-	16	TRBJ2-1	TRBD2	CASSWEAGGSYNEQFF	TGCGCCAGCAGCTGGGAAGCGGGGGGGTCCTACAATGAGCAGTTCTTC
TRBV2	-	10	TRBJ1-2	-	CASSGVGYTF	TGTGCCAGCAGTGGGGTTGGCTACACCTTC
TRBV7-9	once	15	TRBJ2-5	-	CASSLAGTAGETQYF	TGTGCCAGCAGCTTAGCGGGAACTGCGGGAGAGACCCAGTACTTC
TRBV5-1	-	16	TRBJ2-3	-	CASSRGDFQGTDTQYF	TGCGCCAGCAGCCGAGGGGACTTCCAGGGGACAGATACGCAGTATTTT
TRBV19	few	15	TRBJ2-1	TRBD1	CASGHRDRGNNEQFF	TGTGCCAGCGGCCACCGGGACAGGGGTAACAATGAGCAGTTCTTC
TRBV29-1	-	12	TRBJ2-5	TRBD2	CSSGGDQETQYF	TGCAGCTCCGGGGGGGACCAAGAGACCCAGTACTTC
TRBV7-2	-	14	TRBJ1-1	-	CASSFGNMNTEAFF	TGTGCCAGCAGTTTCGGCAATATGAACACTGAAGCTTTCTTT
TRBV7-8	-	18	TRBJ1-5	TRBD1	CASSSDRGLVGGNQPQHF	TGTGCCAGCAGCTCGGACAGGGGGCTCGTCGGGGGCAATCAGCCCCAGCATTTT
TRBV27	-	13	TRBJ2-1	TRBD2	CASRLAGGNEQFF	TGTGCCAGCAGATTAGCGGGGGGCAATGAGCAGTTCTTC
TRBV6-6	few	15	TRBJ2-2	-	CASRGTGQNTGELFF	TGTGCCAGCAGGGGAACGGGACAGAACACCGGGGAGCTGTTTTTT